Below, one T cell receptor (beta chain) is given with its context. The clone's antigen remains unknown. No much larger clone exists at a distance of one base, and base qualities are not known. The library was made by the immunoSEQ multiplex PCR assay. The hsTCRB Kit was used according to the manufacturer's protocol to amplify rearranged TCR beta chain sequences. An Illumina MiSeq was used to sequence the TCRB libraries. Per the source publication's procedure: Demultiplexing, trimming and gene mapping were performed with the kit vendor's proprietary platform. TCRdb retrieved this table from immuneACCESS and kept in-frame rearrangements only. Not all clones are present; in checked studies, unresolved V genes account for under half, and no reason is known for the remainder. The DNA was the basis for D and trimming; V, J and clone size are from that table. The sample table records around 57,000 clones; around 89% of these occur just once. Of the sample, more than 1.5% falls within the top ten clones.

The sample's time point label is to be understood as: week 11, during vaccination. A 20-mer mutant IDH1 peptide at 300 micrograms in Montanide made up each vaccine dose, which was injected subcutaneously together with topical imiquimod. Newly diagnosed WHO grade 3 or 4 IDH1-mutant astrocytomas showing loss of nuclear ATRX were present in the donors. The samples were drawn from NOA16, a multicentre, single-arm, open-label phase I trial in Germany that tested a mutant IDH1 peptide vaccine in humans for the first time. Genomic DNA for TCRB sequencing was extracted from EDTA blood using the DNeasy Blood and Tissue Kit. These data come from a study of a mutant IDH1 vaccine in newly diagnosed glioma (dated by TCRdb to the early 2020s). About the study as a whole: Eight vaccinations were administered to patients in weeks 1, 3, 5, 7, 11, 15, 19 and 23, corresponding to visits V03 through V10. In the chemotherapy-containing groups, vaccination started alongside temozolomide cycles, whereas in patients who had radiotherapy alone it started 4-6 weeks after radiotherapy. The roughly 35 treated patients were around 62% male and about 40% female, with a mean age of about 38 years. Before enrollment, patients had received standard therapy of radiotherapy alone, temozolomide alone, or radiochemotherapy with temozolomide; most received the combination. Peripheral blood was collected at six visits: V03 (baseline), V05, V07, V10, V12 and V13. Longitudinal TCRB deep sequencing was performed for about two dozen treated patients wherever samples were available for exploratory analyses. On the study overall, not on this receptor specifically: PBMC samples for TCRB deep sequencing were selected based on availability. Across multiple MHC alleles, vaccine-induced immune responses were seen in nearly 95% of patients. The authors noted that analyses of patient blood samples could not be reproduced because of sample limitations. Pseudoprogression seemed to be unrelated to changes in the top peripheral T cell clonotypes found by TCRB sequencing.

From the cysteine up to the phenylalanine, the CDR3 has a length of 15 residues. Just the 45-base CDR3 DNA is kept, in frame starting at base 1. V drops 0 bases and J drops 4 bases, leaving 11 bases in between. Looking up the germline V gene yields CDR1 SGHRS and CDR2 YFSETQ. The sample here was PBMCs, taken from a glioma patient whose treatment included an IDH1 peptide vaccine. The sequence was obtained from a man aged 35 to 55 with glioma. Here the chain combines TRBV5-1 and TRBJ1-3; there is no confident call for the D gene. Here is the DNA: TGCGCCAGCAGCTTGGGCGGACTCCACGGAAACACCATATATTTT. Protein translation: CASSLGGLHGNTIYF.